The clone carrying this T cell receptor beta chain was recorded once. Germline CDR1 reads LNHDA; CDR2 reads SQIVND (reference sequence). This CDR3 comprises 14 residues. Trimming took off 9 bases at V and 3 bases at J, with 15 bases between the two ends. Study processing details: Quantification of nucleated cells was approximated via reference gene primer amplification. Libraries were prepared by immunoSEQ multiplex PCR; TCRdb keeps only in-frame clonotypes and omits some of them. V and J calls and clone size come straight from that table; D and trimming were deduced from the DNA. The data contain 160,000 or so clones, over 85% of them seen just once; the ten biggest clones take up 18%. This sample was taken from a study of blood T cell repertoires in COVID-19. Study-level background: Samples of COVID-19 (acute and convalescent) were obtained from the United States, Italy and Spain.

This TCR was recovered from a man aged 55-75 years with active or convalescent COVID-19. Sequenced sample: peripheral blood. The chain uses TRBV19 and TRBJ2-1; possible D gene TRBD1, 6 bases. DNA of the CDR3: TGTGCCAGCTCGGGACATGAGGGCTACAATGAGCAGTTCTTC. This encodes CASSGHEGYNEQFF.